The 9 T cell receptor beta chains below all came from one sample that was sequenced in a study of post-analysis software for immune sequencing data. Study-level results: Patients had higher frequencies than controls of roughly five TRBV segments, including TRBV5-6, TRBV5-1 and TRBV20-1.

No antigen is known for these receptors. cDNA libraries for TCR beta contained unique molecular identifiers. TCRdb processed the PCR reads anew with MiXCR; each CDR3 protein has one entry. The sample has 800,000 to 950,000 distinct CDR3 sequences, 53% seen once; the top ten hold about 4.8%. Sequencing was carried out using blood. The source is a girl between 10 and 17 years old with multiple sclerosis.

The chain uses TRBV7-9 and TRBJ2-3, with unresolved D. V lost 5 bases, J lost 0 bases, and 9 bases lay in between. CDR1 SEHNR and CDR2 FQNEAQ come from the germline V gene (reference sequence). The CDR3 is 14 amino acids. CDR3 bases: TGTGCCAGCAGCCACAGTTCTAGCACAGATACGCAGTATTTT. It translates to CASSHSSSTDTQYF.

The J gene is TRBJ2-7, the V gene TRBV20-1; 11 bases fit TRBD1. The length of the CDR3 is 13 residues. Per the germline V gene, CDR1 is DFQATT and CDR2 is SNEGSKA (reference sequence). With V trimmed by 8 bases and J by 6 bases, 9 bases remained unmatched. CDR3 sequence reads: CSIPGTGGFEQYF. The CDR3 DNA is TGCAGTATCCCCGGGACAGGGGGTTTCGAGCAGTACTTC.

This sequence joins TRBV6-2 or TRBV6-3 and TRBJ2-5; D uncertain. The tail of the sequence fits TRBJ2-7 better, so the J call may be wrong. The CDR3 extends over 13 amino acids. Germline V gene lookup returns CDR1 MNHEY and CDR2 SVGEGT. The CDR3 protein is CASNQQNPYEQYF. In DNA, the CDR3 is TGTGCCAGCAACCAACAGAATCCCTACGAGCAGTACTTC.

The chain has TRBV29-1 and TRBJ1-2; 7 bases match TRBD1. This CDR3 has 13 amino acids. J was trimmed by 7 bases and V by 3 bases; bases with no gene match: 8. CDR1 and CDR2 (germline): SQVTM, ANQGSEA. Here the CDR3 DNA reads TGCAGCGTTGACCCGACAGGGTCGGGTGGCTACACCTTC. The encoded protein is CSVDPTGSGGYTF.

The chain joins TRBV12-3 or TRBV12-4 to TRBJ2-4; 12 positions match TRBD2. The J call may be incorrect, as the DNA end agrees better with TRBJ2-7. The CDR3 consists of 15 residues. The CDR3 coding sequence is TGTGCCAGCAGTTTGACTAGCGGGAGCTATTTCGAGCAGTACTTC. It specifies CASSLTSGSYFEQYF.

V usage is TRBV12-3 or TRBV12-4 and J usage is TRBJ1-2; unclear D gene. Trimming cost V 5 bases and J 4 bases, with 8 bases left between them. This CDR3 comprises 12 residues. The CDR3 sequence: CASSTSLYGYTF. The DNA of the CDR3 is TGTGCCAGCAGTACAAGCCTCTATGGCTACACCTTC.

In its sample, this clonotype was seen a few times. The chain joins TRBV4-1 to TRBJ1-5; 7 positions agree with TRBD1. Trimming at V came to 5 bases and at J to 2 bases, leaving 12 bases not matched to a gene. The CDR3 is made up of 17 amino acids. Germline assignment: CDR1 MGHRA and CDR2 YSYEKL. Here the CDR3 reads CASSVLMTGPGNQPQHF. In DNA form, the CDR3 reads TGCGCCAGCAGCGTACTCATGACAGGGCCGGGCAATCAGCCCCAGCATTTT.

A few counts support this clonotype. Here the CDR3 reads CSVVYGLSYNEQFF. In nucleotides, the CDR3 is TGCAGCGTTGTTTATGGACTCTCCTACAATGAGCAGTTCTTC. V and J are TRBV29-1 and TRBJ2-1; D might be TRBD2 (5 bases). The V end was cut by 4 bases, the J end by 0 bases, with 10 bases between. Per germline, CDR1 SQVTM and CDR2 ANQGSEA. This CDR3 contains 14 residues.

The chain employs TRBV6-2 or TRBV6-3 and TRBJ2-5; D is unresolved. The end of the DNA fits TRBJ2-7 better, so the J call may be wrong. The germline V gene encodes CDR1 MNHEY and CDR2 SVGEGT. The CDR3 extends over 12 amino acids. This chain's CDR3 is CASNVGLYEQYF. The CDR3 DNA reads TGTGCCAGCAACGTGGGCCTCTACGAGCAGTACTTC.